This T cell receptor beta chain appears in the sequencing data of a study of T cell responses to AZD1222 COVID-19 vaccine. Across the study: Second doses were pooled across both intervals (about 4 or about 12 weeks). Study-wide results and limits: Repertoires were sampled only after the peak T cell response. Donors, mostly white British, included more females; clonal diversity was possibly underestimated.

The germline CDR1 and CDR2 sequences are SEHNR and FQNEAQ (reference sequence). Losses at the gene ends were 1 base for V and 6 bases for J; bases not matched to a gene: 8. This CDR3 comprises 16 residues. Using immunoSEQ multiplex PCR, the repertoire was profiled, and TCRdb retains in-frame clones only, with some absent. This table has about 130,000 clones, over 75% appearing once. Concerning this clone: Its antigen is not known.

Source: peripheral blood, taken on day 0 of AZD1222 vaccination. This receptor was obtained from an adult in good health. This chain uses TRBV7-9 with TRBJ2-1; 8 bases align to TRBD2. CDR3 sequence (DNA): TGTGCCAGCAGCTTAGTGTCCGGGGGGGCAGTCAATGAGCAGTTCTTC. Translated, it gives CASSLVSGGAVNEQFF.